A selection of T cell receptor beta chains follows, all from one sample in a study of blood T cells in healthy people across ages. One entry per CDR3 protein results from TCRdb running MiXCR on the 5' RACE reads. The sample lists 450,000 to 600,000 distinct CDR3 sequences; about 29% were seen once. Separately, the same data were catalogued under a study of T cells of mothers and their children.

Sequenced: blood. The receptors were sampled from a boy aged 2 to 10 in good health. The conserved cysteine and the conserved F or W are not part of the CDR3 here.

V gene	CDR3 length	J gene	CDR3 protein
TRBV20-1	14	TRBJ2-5	SARGRVGSARETQY
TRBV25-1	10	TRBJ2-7	ASSANIYEQY
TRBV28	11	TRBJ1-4	ASRQGAREKLF
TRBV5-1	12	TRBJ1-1	ASSLAGGATEAF
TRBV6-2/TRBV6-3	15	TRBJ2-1	ASSYSLTSGRGNEQF
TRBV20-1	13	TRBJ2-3	SAIEPSGGPNTQY
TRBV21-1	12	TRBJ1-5	ARGDRPQKPPQH
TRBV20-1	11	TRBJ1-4	SAAGTGAEKLF
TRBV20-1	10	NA	SATTSGSVQY
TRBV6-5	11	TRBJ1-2	ASSPPGQDGYT
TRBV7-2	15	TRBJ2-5	ASSSRLAGGPGETQY
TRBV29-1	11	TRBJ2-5	SAIDSEYDGQY
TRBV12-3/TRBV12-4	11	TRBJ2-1	ASSLASGGDRF
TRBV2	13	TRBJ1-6	ASSTRTSGNSPLH
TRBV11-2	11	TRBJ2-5	ASSSLGPSEQY
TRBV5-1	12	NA	ASNRGPSSETQY
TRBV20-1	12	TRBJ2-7	SASPPGSTYEQY
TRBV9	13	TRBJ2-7	ASSATGTFSYEQY
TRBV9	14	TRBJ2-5	ASSHSASGIQETQY
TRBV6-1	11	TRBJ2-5	ASVKVFLETQY
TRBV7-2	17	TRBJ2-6	ASSLVQGAAPSGANVLT
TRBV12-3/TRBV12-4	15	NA	ASTPGAIISRWSEQF
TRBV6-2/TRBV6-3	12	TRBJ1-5	ASSYSNRDQPQH
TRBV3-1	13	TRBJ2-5	ASTPGLAAQETQY
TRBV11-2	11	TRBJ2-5	ASSLEGGGAQY
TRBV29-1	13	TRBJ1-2	SAGYLTGTNYGYT
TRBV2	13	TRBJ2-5	ASSEAWDSGETQY
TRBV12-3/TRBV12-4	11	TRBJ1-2	ASSPTGSHGYT
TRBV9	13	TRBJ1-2	ASGAGTGGYYGYT
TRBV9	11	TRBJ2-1	ASSVGEGRRQF
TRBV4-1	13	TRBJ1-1	ASSQPTDEYTEAF
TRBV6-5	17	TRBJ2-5	ASSYQGTSGAVGQETQY
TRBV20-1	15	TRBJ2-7	SARPHYTSGISYEQY
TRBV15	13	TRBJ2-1	ATSRRGGSYNEQF
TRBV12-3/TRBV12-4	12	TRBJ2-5	ASSFRTGQEAQY
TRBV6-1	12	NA	ASSVEGGSHEQF
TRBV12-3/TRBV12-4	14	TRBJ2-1	ASSSIQGIYYNEQF
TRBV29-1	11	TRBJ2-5	SARQGAGETQY
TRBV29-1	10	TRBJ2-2	SALRATGELF
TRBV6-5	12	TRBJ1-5	ASTLGISNQPQH
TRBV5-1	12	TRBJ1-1	ASSTEDLNTEAF
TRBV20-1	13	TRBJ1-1	SASGDRASGTEAF
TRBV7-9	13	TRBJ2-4	ASSDTGVVKNIQY
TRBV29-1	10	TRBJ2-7	SVAGATYEQY
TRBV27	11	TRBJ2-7	ASSLLGPHEQY
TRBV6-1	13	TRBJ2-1	ASSETSGRADEQF
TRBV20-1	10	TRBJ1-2	SALLGGLGHT
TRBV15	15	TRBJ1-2	ATSRDRGTGDNYGYT